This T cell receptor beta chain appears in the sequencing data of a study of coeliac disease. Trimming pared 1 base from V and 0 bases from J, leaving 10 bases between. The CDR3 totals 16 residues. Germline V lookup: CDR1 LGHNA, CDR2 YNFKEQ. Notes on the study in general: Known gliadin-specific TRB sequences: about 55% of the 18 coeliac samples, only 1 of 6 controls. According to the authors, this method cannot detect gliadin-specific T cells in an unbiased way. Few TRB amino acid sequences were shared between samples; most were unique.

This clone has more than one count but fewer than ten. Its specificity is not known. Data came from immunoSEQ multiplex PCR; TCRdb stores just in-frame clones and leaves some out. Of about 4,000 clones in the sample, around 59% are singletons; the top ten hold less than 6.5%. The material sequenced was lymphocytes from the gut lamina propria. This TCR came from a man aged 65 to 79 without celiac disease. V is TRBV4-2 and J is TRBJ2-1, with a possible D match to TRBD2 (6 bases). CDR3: CASSQAAGSSYNEQFF. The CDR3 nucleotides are TGTGCCAGCAGCCAAGCGGCCGGGAGCTCCTACAATGAGCAGTTCTTC.